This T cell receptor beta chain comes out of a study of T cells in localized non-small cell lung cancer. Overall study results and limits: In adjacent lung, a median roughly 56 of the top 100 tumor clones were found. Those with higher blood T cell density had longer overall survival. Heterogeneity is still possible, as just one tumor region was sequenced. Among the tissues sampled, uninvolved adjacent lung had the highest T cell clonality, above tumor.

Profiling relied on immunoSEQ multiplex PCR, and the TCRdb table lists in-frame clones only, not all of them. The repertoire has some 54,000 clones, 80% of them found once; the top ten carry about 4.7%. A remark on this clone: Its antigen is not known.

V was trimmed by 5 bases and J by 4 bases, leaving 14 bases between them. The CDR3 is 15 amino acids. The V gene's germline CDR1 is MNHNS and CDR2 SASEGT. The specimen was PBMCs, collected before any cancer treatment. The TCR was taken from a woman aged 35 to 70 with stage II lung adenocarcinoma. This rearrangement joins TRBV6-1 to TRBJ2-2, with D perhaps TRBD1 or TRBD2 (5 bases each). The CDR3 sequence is CASSTLGASTGELFF. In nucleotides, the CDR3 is TGTGCCAGCAGTACTCTCGGGGCGTCCACCGGGGAGCTGTTTTTT.